The entry below describes one T cell receptor beta chain. The target of this receptor is not known. Base quality data are lacking; no much larger clone is found one base away. The cohort consisted of 650 to 700 healthy bone marrow donors. At the time of sampling, all cohort members were nominally healthy, though unrecorded immune exposures were likely present. The donor tested CMV seronegative and was one of the 352 seronegative cohort members. Every donor gave a peripheral blood sample, and the peripheral blood mononuclear cells from that sample were used for TCR beta sequencing. Genomic DNA was extracted from the blood cell samples with the Qiagen DNeasy Blood Extraction Kit. Library creation used the immunoSEQ multiplex PCR assay. For the multiplex PCR, a mixture combining 60 forward primers for TCR Vbeta segments and 13 reverse primers for TCR Jbeta segments was used. The CDR3 region of rearranged TCR beta genes was amplified from genomic DNA with a multiplex PCR assay. The amplified TCR beta libraries were sequenced on the Illumina HiSeq System as 87-base-pair reads. Turning to the authors' computational methods: A later analysis counted approximately 76 million unique TCR beta chains across the 670 or so repertoires, and 10 million to 12 million of these chains were shared by at least two donors. Raw reads were error-corrected and collapsed into unique sequences with a nearest-neighbor algorithm that merged closely related sequences to remove PCR and sequencing errors. V, D and J gene segments were assigned by aligning CDR3 sequences to IMGT reference sequences. For a sequence to be retained, a match of at least six nucleotides to both a V gene segment and a J gene segment was required. A rearrangement counted as productive if the CDR3 had no stop codons and remained in frame with V and J, and every other rearrangement counted as non-productive. CDR3 was defined according to IMGT convention as the region running from the second conserved V-encoded cysteine to the conserved J-encoded phenylalanine. In an earlier analysis of some 550 of the donors, sequences lacking an unambiguous match to a single V gene segment were excluded. In an earlier analysis of several hundred of the donors, V segments were called functional above 56.7% productive rearrangements and were called segregating when the between-donor standard deviation exceeded 5%. A statistical classification framework was built for diagnosing cytomegalovirus status from the catalog of TCR beta chain sequences. A later analysis assigned V and J genes by comparing TCR nucleotide sequences with IMGT/GENE-DB human TR gene sequences. A later analysis assigned CDR3 sequences and most-parsimonious VDJ recombination scenarios with the TCRdist pipeline. A later analysis defined each TCR beta chain by its CDR3 amino acid sequence plus V-gene family, and excluded reads lacking a unique V-gene family. To address suspected cross-contamination and a sequencing artifact, a later analysis removed 592 highly shared, low-generation-probability nucleotide sequences. In a later analysis, a clonal expansion index was calculated for each public chain from normalized within-repertoire ranks of inferred template counts. In a later analysis, generation probabilities were computed with a VDJ recombination model fitted to out-of-frame rearrangements, and the resulting probabilities were checked against IGoR. A later analysis scored TCR-TCR, TCR-HLA and TCR-CMV co-occurrence with hypergeometric tests, applying a repertoire-size bias correction to TCR pairs. False discovery rates were estimated in a later analysis by permuting HLA or CMV assignments 20 times. In a later analysis, co-occurring TCRs were grouped using DBSCAN, with TCRdist sequence similarity added in when clustering inside HLA-allele-positive subsets. Repertoires with fewer than 30,000 or more than 120,000 public chains were left out of co-occurrence clustering, as were five repertoires with anomalous nucleotide sharing. TCRdb retrieved this table from immuneACCESS and kept in-frame rearrangements only. Not all clones are present; in checked studies, unresolved V genes account for under half, and no reason is known for the remainder. V and J calls and clone size are as listed in that table; D and trimming were resolved from the DNA. This sample lists about 150,000 clones; around 85% were detected once. Of the sample, 1% is held by the ten largest clones.

The sample originates from a study of cytomegalovirus exposure and HLA in healthy donors (dated by TCRdb to about 2017). For the wider study: An earlier analysis of roughly 500 of the donors reported about 290 Gb of sequence data and more than 90 million unique TCR beta sequences from roughly 180 million T cells. An early release covering more than 500 HLA-typed donors comprised 250 to 350 gigabases of sequencing data and 85 million or so unique TCR sequences. Genome-wide SNP genotypes for about 60% of the roughly 700 donors were used in a later genetic analysis, which treated that subset as a discovery cohort. Donor age, sex, ethnicity and CMV serostatus were collected together with the repertoire data. Both class I and class II loci were covered by HLA typing, at four-digit resolution. Every repertoire in the discovery cohort had been generated on one and the same sequencing platform. An earlier analysis of 587 of the donors used high-throughput TCR beta sequencing to judge whether each TCR beta V gene segment behaved as functional or pseudogenic. Of the approximately 400 genotyped donors, around 81% fell in the genetic ancestry cluster associated with self-reported Caucasian donors. The number of donors typed differed by locus, with roughly 629-640 for A, B, C, DRB1 and DQB1, approximately 500 for DQA1, 600 to 610 for DPA1, and approximately 470 for DPB1. To predict cytomegalovirus infection status, the study brought together high-throughput TCR immunosequencing, statistical association of individual TCRs with disease status, and machine learning. About 5 DR-DQ haplotypes were handled as single units for association and clustering, since linkage in the cohort was strong. The study aimed to test whether signatures of past pathogen exposure could be identified by cataloging public T cell receptors. To study patterns of TCR occurrence, a later analysis re-analyzed previously published TCR beta repertoires from just over 650 donors and added high-resolution HLA genotyping. Among some 400 genotyped donors of the cohort, an average of approximately 220,000 unique TCR beta nucleotide sequences was sequenced per donor, of which about 19% were non-productive. Along with the approximately 700-subject first cohort, a separate validation cohort of roughly 110 different subjects was used. The later analysis used no new phenotypic data to find candidate immune exposures, relying instead on TCR beta sequences and their occurrence across donors. The study profiled the T cell repertoires of 500 to 800 subjects by immunosequencing and related them to cytomegalovirus serostatus.

Overall study outcomes, separate from this receptor: Only TCR beta chains were sequenced in this cohort, and the absence of alpha or paired-chain data limited detectable features. Because counts were too low, about 18 rarely observed V segments, including chromosome 9 orphons, were excluded from the earlier analysis of under 650 of the donors. A later analysis found that most CMV-associated TCR beta chains appeared HLA-restricted, with HLA associations seemingly driven largely by CMV exposure. In a later analysis, TCR association rates were found to vary across HLA loci, with the most associated TCRs seen for DRB1 alleles and the fewest for HLA-C alleles. HLA typing was unavailable for some donors at each locus, so association tests used only the typed subset. A cluster of highly shared sequence variants was judged likely to represent a technical artifact of the sequencing pipeline. Compared with equally common non-associated chains, HLA-associated TCR beta chains in a later analysis were more clonally expanded and had lower generation probabilities. Broadly in line with IMGT annotations, most TCR beta V segments showed up in productive rearrangements about 87% or about 30% of the time in an earlier analysis of some 590 of the donors. A later analysis reported that several top co-occurrence clusters appeared linked to parvovirus B19, influenza, CMV and Epstein-Barr virus. Immune exposure information for the cohort was limited to CMV serostatus. V-gene and J-gene trimming of TCR beta chains was associated with a missense DCLRE1C variant in a later genetic analysis, and the association was replicated in an independent cohort. In a later genetic analysis, fewer N-insertions in productive TCRs were reported among donors in an Asian-associated ancestry cluster than the roughly 710-donor mean. Cytomegalovirus status was reported to be diagnosed by the classifier with high specificity and sensitivity in both the original and validation cohorts. A later analysis associated 16,951 TCR beta sequences with specific HLA alleles at a false discovery rate of 0.05. In vitro tests confirmed that a few of the cytomegalovirus-associated TCR beta chains recognize cytomegalovirus antigens. The presence/absence analyses assumed that sequencing depth was roughly uniform across donors, and that assumption may not be true. Most TCR sequences were seen in very few donors, while some public TCRs were found in many individuals. According to the authors, the approach could potentially be generalized to other disease states and immunological phenotypes. The study listed around 160 TCR beta chains as associated with cytomegalovirus. A further reported finding was that TCR beta sequences accurately predicted the HLA-A and HLA-B alleles for most subjects in the first cohort. Correlated functional status among segregating V segments might reflect linkage disequilibrium, but an unknown experimental factor could not be ruled out. When HLA alleles, especially DR and DQ, strongly co-occurred, TCR associations were difficult to assign to individual alleles.

This TCR was recovered from a boy younger than 10 in good health and CMV-seronegative. The specimen was PBMCs.

The DNA reads TGTGCCAGCAGCTTCAAAGAGACCCAGTACTTC. Its protein reads: CASSFKETQYF. Here the chain combines TRBV7-8 and TRBJ2-5, with no confidently assigned D gene. From the germline V gene, CDR1 is SGHVS and CDR2 is FQNEAQ. V is cut by 3 bases and J by 3 bases, and the space between the germline ends is 2 bases. The CDR3 measures 11 amino acids from cysteine to phenylalanine. Left in the record is the CDR3 DNA by itself, 33 bases read in frame from the first base.